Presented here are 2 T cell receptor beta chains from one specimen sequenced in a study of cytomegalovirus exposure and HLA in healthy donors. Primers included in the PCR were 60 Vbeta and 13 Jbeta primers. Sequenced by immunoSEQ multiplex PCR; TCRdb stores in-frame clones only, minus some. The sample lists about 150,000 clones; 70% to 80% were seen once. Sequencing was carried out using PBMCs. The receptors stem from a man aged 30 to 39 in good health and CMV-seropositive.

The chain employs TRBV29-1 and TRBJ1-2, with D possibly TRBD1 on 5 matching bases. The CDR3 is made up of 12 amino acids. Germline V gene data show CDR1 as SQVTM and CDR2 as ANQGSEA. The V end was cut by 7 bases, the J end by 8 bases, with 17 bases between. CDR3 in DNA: TGCAGCGCCTTTCCCGGGGGAGGCGGCTACACCTTC. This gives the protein CSAFPGGGGYTF.

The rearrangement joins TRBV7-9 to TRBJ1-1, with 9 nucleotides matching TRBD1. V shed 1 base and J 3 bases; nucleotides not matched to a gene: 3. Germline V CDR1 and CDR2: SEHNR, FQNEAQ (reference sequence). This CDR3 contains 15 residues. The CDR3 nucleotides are TGTGCCAGCAGCTTAGAGACAGGGGGGGACACTGAAGCTTTCTTT. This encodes CASSLETGGDTEAFF.